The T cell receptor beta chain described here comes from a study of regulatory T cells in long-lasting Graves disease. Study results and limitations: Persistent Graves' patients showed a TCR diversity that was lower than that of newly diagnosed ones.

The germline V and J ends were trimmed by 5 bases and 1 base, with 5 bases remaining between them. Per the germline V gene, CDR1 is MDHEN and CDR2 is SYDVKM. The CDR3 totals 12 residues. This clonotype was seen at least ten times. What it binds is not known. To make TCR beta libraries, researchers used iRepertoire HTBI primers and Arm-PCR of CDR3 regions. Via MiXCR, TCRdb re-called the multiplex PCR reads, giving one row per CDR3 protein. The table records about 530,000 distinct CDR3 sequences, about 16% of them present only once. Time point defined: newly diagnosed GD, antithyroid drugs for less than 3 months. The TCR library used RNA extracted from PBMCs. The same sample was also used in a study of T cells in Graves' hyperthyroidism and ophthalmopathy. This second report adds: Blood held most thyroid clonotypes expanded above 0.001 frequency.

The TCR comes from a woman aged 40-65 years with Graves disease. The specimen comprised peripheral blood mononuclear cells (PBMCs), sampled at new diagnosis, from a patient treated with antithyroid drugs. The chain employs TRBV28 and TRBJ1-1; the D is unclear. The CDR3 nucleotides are TGTGCCAGCAGTAGGCCGAACACTGAAGCTTTCTTT. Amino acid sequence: CASSRPNTEAFF.